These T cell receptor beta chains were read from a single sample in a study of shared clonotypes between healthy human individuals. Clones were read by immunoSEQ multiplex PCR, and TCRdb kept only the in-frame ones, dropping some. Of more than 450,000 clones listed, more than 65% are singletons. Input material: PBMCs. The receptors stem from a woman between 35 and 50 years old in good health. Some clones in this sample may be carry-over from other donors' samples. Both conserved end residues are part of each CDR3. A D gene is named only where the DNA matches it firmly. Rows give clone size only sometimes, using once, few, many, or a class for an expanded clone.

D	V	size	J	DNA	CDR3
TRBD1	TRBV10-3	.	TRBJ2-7	TGTGCCATCAGCCGACAGGGGGAGTACGAGCAGTACTTC	CAISRQGEYEQYF
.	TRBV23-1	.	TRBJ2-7	TGCGCCAGACGGACGGTAGCCTACGAGCAGTACTTC	CARRTVAYEQYF
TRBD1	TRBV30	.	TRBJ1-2	TGTGCCTGGAATCAGGGGGACTATGGCTACACCTTC	CAWNQGDYGYTF
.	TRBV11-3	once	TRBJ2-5	TGTGCCTGGCCTTTGATGAAGACCCAGTACTTC	CAWPLMKTQYF
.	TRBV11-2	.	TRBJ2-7	TGTGCCAGCAGCTTAGAGGGCATCTCCTACGAGCAGTACTTC	CASSLEGISYEQYF
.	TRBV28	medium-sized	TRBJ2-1	TGTGCCAGCAGGTCGAGGAGCTCCTACAATGAGCAGTTCTTC	CASRSRSSYNEQFF
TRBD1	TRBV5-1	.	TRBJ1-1	TGCGCCAGCAGCAGGGACAGGGGAGAGACTGAAGCTTTCTTT	CASSRDRGETEAFF
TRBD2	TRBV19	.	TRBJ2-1	TGTTCTAGCGGGAGGCAGTCCTACAATGAGCAGTTCTTC	CSSGRQSYNEQFF
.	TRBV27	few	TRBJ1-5	TGTGCCAGCAGTTTAACGCAGGGGCTAGGACAGCCCCAGCATTTT	CASSLTQGLGQPQHF
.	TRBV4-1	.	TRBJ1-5	TGCGCCAGCAGCCAAGGGTTGGGGCGAAGCAATCAGCCCCAGCATTTT	CASSQGLGRSNQPQHF
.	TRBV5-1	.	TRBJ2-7	TGCGCCAGCAGCCATGATCCCTACGAGCAGTACTTC	CASSHDPYEQYF
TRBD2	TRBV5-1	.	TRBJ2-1	TGCGCCAGCAGCCCGGGACTAGCGGAGTCCAATGAGCAGTTCTTC	CASSPGLAESNEQFF
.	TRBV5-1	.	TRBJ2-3	TGCGCCAGCAGCTTGGTTGCGGGCGAGACAGATACGCAGTATTTT	CASSLVAGETDTQYF
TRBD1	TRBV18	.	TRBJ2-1	TGTGCCAGCTCACCAGGGACAGGGGGCGCCTACAATGAGCAGTTCTTC	CASSPGTGGAYNEQFF
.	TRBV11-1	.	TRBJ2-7	TGTGCCAGCAGCTTAGCCCGGAGGGTCGGCGAGCAGTACTTC	CASSLARRVGEQYF
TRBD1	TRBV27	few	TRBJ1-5	TGTGCCAGCAGTCCCACAGGGGGGCCCCAGCATTTT	CASSPTGGPQHF
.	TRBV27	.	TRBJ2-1	TGTGCCAGCAGTACCCTGAGCTCCTACAATGAGCAGTTCTTC	CASSTLSSYNEQFF
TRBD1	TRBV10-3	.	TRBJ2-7	TGTGCCATCAGCAGCCCGGACAGGGGATATTCCTACGAGCAGTACTTC	CAISSPDRGYSYEQYF
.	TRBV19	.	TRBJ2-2	TGTGCCAGTAGTATGTTGCTTATAAACACCGGGGAGCTGTTTTTT	CASSMLLINTGELFF
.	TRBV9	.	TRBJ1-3	TGTGCCAGCAGCGTAGTCCAGGACAGCTCTGGAAACACCATATATTTT	CASSVVQDSSGNTIYF
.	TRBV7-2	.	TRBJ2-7	TGTGCCAGCAGCTTAACAGGGGGGGGAACTAGCTCCTACGAGCAGTACTTC	CASSLTGGGTSSYEQYF
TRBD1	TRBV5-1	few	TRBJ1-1	TGCGCCAGCAGCGCCACCGGGACAGGGGGCACTGAAGCTTTCTTT	CASSATGTGGTEAFF
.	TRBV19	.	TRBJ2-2	TGTGCCAGTAGTATAGAGCGGGGTAACACCGGGGAGCTGTTTTTT	CASSIERGNTGELFF
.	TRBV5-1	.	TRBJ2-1	TGCGCCAGCAGCTTCCGGCTAGCGAGGGACGATGAGCAGTTCTTC	CASSFRLARDDEQFF
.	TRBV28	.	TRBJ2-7	TGTGCCAGCACGGGCGGAGGTGATTTCGCAGCCTACGAGCAGTACTTC	CASTGGGDFAAYEQYF
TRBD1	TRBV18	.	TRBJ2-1	TGTGCCAGCTCCCTCGGACAGGCCTTCGGTGAGCAGTTCTTC	CASSLGQAFGEQFF
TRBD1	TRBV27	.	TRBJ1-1	TGTGCCAGCAGTCTCGTCCCGGGACAGGGGAACACTGAAGCTTTCTTT	CASSLVPGQGNTEAFF
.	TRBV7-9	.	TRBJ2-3	TGTGCCAGCAGCTTAGTAGCTGATACGCAGTATTTT	CASSLVADTQYF
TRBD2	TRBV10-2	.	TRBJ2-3	TGCGCCAGCAGTGAGGTTCTAGCGGGATATGGTTATGGTCCAGATACGCAGTATTTT	CASSEVLAGYGYGPDTQYF
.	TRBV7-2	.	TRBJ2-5	TGTGCCAGCAGCTTCAACCGGGGGGAGACCCAGTACTTC	CASSFNRGETQYF
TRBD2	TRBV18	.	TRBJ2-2	TGTGCCAGCTCATCATCCCGTAGCGGGAGTGACGGGGAGCTGTTTTTT	CASSSSRSGSDGELFF
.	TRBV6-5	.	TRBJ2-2	TGTGCCAGCAGTTACCGGGCCTCCCCCTCCGGGGAGCTGTTTTTT	CASSYRASPSGELFF
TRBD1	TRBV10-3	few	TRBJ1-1	TGTGCCATCAACCCCTACGGACAGGGATCGAACACTGAAGCTTTCTTT	CAINPYGQGSNTEAFF
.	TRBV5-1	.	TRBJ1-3	TGCGCCAGCAGCCTAGCAGGGCGCGGAAACACCATATATTTT	CASSLAGRGNTIYF
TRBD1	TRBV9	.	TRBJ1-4	TGTGCCAGCAGCGTAGGGGGACAGATAGGAGAAAAACTGTTTTTT	CASSVGGQIGEKLFF
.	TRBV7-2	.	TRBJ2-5	TGTGCCAGCAGCTTAGCAGAGGGTTTAGAGACCCAGTACTTC	CASSLAEGLETQYF
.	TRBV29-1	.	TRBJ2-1	TGCAGCGGGGAAGGGGGAACGAATGAGCAGTTCTTC	CSGEGGTNEQFF
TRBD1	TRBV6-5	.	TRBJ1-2	TGTGCCAGCAGTTACCGGGGGACAGGGATCGGCTATGGCTACACCTTC	CASSYRGTGIGYGYTF
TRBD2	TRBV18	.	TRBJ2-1	TGTGCCAGCTCACCACCTAGCGGGAGCGTACTTAATGAGCAGTTCTTC	CASSPPSGSVLNEQFF
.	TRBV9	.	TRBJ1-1	TGTGCCAGCAGCGTACAGGGAAACACTGAAGCTTTCTTT	CASSVQGNTEAFF
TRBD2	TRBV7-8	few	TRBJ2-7	TGTGCCAGCAGCTTAGCGGGAGCGGGAGGTGAGCAGTACTTC	CASSLAGAGGEQYF
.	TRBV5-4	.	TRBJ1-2	TGTGCCAGCAGCTTAGCGGCGGAGAGTTATGGCTACACCTTC	CASSLAAESYGYTF
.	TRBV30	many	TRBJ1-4	TGTGCCTGGAGCGCCACTCAACCGCCTGAAAAACTGTTTTTT	CAWSATQPPEKLFF
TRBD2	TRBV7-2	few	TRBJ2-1	TGTGCCAGCAGCTTAGGAATGGGGGACTACTACAATGAGCAGTTCTTC	CASSLGMGDYYNEQFF
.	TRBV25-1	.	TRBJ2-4	TGTGCCAGCAGTGTTTTTTGGGGTTCCGCCTCCGACAAAAACATTCAGTACTTC	CASSVFWGSASDKNIQYF
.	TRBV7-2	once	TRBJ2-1	TGTGCCAGCAGCTTAGGTGGGACCTCCTACAATGAGCAGTTCTTC	CASSLGGTSYNEQFF